This TCR beta chain was identified in a study of cytomegalovirus exposure and HLA in healthy donors. The PCR had 60 Vbeta and 13 Jbeta primers. The protocol was immunoSEQ multiplex PCR, while the TCRdb copy is restricted to in-frame clones and leaves out a portion. The sample shows approximately 160,000 clones, approximately 78% of them seen only once. The source is a woman between 18 and 29 years old in good health and CMV-seronegative. Material for sequencing was PBMCs.

The CDR3 is CASSLDPGQPQHF. The CDR3 DNA follows: TGTGCCAGCAGCTTAGATCCCGGTCAGCCCCAGCATTTT. The rearrangement uses TRBV7-2 and TRBJ1-5, with D unclear. The CDR3 contains 13 residues. With 1 base removed from V and 6 bases from J, the gap between germline ends came to 7 bases. The V gene's germline CDR1 is SGHTA and CDR2 FQGNSA.